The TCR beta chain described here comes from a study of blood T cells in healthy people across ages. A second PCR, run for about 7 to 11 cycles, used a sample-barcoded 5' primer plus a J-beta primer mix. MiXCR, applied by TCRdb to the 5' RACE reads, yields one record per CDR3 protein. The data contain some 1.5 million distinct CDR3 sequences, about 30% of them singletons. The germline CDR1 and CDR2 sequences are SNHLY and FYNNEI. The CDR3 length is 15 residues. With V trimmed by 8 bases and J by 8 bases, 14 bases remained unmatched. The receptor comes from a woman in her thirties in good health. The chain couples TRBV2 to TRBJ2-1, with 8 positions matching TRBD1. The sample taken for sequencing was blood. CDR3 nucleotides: TGTGCCAGCGGGATTACAGGGGGGCCTACGGATGAGCAGTTCTTC. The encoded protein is CASGITGGPTDEQFF.